This T cell receptor beta chain is from a study of blood T cell repertoires in COVID-19 (dated by TCRdb to the early 2020s). For the wider study: Samples covering the acute and convalescent phases of COVID-19 were provided by collaborators in the United States, Italy and Spain. The material from the prospective study consisted of cDNA or gDNA derived from T cells, B-cell-depleted T cells, or PBMCs. Deeply sampled blood TCRbeta repertoires from subjects exposed to, actively infected with, or recovered from COVID-19 were included in the dataset. The repertoires were released in a freely available public database intended as a resource for research on the immune response to SARS-CoV-2. Samples came from the ongoing ImmuneRACE study (first 160 participants) plus 1,254 subjects from 6 global collaborators. A de-identified subject ID, COVID-19 status, age in years and sex were almost always included in the sample metadata. HLA class I and class II types, where available, came from metadata supplied by the sample provider rather than from assay-based typing.

The germline V gene gives CDR1 as SGHDN and CDR2 as FVKESK. The CDR3 runs 15 residues from the cysteine to the phenylalanine. The kept DNA is CDR3 alone, 45 bases in frame from the first base. V loses 1 base of germline sequence and J loses 5 bases, and the interval between the two ends is 13 bases. The collaborating institutions used their own protocols to collect whole blood in K2EDTA tubes. For TCRbeta analysis, collaborator samples were shipped as frozen whole blood, as isolated PBMCs, or as DNA extracted from either sample type. Study-wide conclusions, independent of this receptor: Clinical and demographic metadata were provided uncurated, with the amount varying by source and participant.

Comment on this clone: Its binding antigen is unknown. The sample holds no much larger clone one base away, and base qualities are not on file.

The immunoSEQ Assay, a bias-controlled multiplex PCR, was used to amplify TCRbeta CDR3 regions from genomic DNA. Turning to the authors' computational methods: The number of nucleated cells in each sample was estimated from the amplification of reference gene primers within the assay. To quantify the absolute abundance of each unique TCRbeta CDR3 rearrangement, sequence reads were collapsed and filtered. Productive Simpson clonality was computed per sample as the square root of Simpson's diversity index over productive rearrangements. The immuneACCESS repertoire file appears here via TCRdb, limited to in-frame rearrangements. These files lack a portion of the clones; in checked studies, under half of the deficit traces to unresolved V genes, and the cause of the others is not known. V and J calls and clone size come straight from that table; D and trimming were deduced from the DNA. The sample contains hundreds of thousands of clones, about 85% of them found a single time. 3% to 4.5% of the sample comes from the top ten.

The source is a woman between 18 and 29 years old with acute or convalescent COVID-19. Sequencing was done on a sample of peripheral blood. The receptor chain draws on TRBV14 and TRBJ2-3; possibly the D gene is TRBD2, per 7 matching bases. The CDR3 region reads CASSQGGGRVDTQYF. The DNA reads as follows: TGTGCCAGCAGCCAAGGGGGGGGCCGGGTAGATACGCAGTATTTT. Extended through the reference TRBV14 and TRBJ2-3 proteins, this CDR3 yields the full variable domain: EAGVTQFPSHSVIEKGQTVTLRCDPISGHDNLYWYRRVMGKEIKFLLHFVKESKQDESGMPNNRFLAERTGGTYSTLKVQPAELEDSGVYFCASSQGGGRVDTQYFGPGTRLTVL.